This T cell receptor beta chain is drawn from a study of shared clonotypes between healthy human individuals. On the study more broadly: Per donor, CD8 memory used one plate, CD8 naive used two, CD4 memory used three and CD4 naive used three. Study-level results: Unshared clonotypes carried lower generation probabilities than those common to all four donors.

In regard to this clone: Its antigen remains unidentified.

Sequencing used immunoSEQ multiplex PCR; TCRdb keeps in-frame clones, though not all of them. The sample shows 2 million to 3 million clones, roughly 93% of them seen only once. Germline V CDR1 and CDR2: KGHSH, LQKENI. The CDR3 consists of 15 residues. V lost 2 bases to trimming and J lost 1 base; unmatched junction nucleotides: 5. The chain employs TRBV18 and TRBJ2-7, with 7 bases lining up with TRBD1. The sample consisted of naive CD4+ T cells from PBMCs. The subset denotes: CD45RA+ positively selected. The receptor was derived from a man aged 18 to 35 in good health. Some clones in this sample may be carry-over from other donors' samples. The CDR3 DNA sequence: TGTGCCAGCTCACCAGAGACAGGGACATCCTACGAGCAGTACTTC. This encodes CASSPETGTSYEQYF.